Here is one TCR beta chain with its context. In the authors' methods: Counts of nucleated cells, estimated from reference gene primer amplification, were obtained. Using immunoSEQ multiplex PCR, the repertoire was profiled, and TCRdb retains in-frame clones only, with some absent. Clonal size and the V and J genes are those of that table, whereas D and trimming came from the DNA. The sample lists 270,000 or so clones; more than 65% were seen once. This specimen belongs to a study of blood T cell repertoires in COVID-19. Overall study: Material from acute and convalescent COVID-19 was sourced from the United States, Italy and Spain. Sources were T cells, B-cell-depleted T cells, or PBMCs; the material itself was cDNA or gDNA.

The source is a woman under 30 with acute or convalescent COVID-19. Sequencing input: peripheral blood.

The CDR3 bases are TGTGCCGAAGTAGTCGGGTCCTACAATGAGCAGTTCTTC. Its translation: CAEVVGSYNEQFF. The V and J genes are TRBV30 and TRBJ2-1; D is unclear. From germline, CDR1 is GTSNPN and CDR2 SVGIG (reference sequence). V was trimmed by 8 bases and J by 1 base, leaving 12 bases between them. This CDR3 has 13 amino acids.